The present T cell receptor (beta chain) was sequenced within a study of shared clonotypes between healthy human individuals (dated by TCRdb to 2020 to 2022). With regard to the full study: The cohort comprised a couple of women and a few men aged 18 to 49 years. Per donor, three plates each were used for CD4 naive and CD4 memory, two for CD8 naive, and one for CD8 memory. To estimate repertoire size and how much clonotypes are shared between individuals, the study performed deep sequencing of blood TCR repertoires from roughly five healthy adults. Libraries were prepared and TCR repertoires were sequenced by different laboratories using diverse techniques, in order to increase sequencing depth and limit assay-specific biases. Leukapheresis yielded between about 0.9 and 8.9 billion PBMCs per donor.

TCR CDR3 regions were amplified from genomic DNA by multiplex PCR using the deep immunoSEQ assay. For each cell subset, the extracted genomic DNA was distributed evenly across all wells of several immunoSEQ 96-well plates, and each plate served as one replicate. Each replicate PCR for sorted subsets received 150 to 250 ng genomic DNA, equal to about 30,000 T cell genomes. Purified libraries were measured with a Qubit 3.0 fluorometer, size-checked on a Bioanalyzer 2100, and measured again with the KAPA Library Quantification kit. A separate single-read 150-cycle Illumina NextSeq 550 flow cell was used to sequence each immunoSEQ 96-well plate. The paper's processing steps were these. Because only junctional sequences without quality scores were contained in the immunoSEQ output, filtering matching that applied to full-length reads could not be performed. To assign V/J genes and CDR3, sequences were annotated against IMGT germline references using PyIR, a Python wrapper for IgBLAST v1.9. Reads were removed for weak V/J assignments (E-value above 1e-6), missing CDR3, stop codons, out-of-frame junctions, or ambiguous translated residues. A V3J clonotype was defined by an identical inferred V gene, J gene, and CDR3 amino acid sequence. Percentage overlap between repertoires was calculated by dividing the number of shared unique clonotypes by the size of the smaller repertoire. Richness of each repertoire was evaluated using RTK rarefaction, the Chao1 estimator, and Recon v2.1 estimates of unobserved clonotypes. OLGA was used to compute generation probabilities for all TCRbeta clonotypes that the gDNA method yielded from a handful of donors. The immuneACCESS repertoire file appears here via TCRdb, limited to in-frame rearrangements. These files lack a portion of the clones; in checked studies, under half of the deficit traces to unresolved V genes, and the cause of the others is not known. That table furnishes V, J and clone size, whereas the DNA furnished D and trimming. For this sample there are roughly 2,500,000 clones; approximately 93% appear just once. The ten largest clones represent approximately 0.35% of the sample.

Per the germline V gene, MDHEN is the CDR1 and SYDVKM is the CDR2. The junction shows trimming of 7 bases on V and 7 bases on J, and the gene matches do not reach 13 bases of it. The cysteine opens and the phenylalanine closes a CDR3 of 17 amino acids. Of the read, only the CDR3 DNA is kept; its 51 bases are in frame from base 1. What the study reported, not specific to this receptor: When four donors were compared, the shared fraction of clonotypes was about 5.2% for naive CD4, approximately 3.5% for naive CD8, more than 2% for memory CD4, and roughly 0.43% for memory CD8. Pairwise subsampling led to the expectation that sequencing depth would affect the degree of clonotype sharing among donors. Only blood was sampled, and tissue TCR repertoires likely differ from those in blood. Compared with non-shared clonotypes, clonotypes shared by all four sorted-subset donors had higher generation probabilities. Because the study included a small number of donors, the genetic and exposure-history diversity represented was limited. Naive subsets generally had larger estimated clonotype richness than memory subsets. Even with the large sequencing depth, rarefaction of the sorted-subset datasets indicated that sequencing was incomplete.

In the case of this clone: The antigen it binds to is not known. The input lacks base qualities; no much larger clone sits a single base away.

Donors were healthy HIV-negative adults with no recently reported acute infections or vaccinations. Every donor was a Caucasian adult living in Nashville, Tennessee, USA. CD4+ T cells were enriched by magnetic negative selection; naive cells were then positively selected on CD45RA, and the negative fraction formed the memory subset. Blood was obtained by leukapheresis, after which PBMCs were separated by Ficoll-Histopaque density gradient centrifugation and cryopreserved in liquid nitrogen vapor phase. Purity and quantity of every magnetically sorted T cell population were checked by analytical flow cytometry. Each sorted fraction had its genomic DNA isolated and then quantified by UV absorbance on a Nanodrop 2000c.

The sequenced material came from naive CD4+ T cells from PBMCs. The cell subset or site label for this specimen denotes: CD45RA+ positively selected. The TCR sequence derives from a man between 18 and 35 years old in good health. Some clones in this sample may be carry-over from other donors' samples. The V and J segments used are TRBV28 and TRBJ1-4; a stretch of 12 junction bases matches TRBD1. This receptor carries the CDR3 CASTRAGTGGASEKLFF. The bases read TGTGCCAGCACCCGGGCCGGGACAGGGGGCGCGAGTGAAAAACTGTTTTTT.